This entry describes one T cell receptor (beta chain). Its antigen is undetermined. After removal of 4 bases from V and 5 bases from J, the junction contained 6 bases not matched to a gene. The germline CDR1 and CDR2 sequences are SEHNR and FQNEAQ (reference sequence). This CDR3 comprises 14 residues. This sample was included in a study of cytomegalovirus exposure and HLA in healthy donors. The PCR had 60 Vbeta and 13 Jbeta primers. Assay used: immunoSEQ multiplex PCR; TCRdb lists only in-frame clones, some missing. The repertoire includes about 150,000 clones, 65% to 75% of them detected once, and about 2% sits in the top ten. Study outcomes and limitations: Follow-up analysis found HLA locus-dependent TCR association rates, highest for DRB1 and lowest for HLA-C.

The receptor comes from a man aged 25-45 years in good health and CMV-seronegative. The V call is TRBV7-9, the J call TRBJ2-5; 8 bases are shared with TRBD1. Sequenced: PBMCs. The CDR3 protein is CASSSRDRRETQYF. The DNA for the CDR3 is TGTGCCAGCAGCTCCCGGGACAGGAGGGAGACCCAGTACTTC.